This T cell receptor (beta chain) was recovered during a study of control samples from healthy donors and cancer patients. The ends lost 5 bases at V and 6 bases at J; junction bases unmatched: 7. Per the germline V gene, CDR1 is SGHTA and CDR2 is FQGNSA. CDR3 length: 15 amino acids. Using immunoSEQ multiplex PCR, the repertoire was profiled, and TCRdb retains in-frame clones only, with some absent. The sample has around 51,000 clones; over 70% are singletons. The rearrangement joins TRBV7-2 to TRBJ1-4; 9 bases align to TRBD1. Sequenced material: blood. The TCR comes from a man between 65 and 85 years old in good health. CDR3 sequence reads: CASSAYRGRDEKLFF. CDR3 in DNA: TGTGCCAGCAGCGCGTACAGGGGGCGAGATGAAAAACTGTTTTTT. The full variable domain, rest sourced from reference TRBV7-2 and TRBJ1-4, is GAGVSQSPSNKVTEKGKDVELRCDPISGHTALYWYRQSLGQGLEFLIYFQGNSAPDKSGLPSDRFSAERTGGSVSTLTIQRTQQEDSAVYLCASSAYRGRDEKLFFGSGTQLSVL.